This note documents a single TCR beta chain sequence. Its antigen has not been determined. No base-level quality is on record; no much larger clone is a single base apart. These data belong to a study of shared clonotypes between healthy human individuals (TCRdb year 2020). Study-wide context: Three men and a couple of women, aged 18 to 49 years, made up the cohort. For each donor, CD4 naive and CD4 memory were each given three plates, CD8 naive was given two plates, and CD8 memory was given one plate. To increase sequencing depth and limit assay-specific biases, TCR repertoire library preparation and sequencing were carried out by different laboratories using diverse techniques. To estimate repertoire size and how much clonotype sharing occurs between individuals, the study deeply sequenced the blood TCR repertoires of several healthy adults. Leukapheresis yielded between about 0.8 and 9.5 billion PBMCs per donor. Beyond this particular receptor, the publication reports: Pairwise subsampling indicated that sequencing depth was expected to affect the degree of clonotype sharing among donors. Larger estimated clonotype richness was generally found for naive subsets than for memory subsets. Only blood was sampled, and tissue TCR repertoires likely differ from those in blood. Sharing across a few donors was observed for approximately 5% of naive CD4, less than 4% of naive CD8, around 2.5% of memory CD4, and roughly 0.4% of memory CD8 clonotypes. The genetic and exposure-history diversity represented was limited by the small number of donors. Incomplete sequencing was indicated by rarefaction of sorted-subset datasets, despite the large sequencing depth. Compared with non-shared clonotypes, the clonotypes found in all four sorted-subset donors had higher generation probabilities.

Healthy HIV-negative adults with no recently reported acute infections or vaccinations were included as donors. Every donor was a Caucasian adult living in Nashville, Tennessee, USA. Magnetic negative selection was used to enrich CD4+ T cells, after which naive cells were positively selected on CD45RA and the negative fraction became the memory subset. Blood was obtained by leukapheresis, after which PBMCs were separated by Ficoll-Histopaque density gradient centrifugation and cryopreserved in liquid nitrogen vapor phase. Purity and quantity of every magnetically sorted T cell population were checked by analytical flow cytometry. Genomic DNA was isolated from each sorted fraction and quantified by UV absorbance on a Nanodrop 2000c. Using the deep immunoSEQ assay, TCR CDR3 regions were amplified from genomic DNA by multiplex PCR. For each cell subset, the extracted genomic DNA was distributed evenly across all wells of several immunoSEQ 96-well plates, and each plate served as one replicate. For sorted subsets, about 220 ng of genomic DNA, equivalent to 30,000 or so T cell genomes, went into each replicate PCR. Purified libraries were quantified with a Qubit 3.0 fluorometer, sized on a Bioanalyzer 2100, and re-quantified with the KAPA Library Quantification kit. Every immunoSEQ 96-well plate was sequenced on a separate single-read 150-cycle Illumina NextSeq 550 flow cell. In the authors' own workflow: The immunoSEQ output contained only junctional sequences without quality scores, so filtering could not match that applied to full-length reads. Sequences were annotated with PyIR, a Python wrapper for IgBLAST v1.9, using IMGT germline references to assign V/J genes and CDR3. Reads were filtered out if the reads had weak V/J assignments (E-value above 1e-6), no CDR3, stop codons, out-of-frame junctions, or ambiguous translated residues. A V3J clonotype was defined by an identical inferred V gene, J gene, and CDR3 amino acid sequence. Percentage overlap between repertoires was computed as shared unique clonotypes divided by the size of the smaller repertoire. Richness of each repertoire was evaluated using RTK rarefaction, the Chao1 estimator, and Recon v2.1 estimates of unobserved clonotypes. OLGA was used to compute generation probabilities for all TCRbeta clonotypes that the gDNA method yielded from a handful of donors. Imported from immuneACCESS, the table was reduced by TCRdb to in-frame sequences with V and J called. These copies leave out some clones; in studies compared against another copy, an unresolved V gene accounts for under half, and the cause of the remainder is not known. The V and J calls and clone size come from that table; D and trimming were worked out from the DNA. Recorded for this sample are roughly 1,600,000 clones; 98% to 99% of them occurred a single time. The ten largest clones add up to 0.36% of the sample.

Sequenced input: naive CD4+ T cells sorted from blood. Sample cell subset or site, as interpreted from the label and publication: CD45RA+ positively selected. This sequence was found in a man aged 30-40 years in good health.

The CDR3 protein sequence reads: CATQDSLNTEAFF. The sequenced DNA is TGTGCCACACAGGACAGCTTGAACACTGAAGCTTTCTTT. The receptor chain draws on TRBV15 and TRBJ1-1; TRBD1 might be the D gene, on 6 matching bases. The CDR3, cysteine through phenylalanine, is 13 amino acids long. CDR3 DNA is the only sequence kept; it has 39 bases, read in frame from the first base. CDR1 and CDR2, looked up from the germline V gene (reference sequence), are LNHNV and YYDKDF. V is cut by 9 bases and J by 0 bases, and the space between the germline ends is 11 bases.